The 11 T cell receptor beta chains reported below all come from one sample, sequenced in a study of Ad26.COV2.S vaccination and SARS-CoV-2 variants. The treatment denotes: 19 received Ad26.COV2.S at low or high dose, single or two shots; roughly five received placebo; per-sample allocation not given. After the first vaccine or placebo injection, samples were drawn on day 63. Profiled with immunoSEQ multiplex PCR; TCRdb holds only in-frame clones, not every one. The top ten hold over 1.5% of the sample, which has roughly 400,000 clones, about 88% seen once. This material consisted of peripheral blood, taken in a trial of Ad26.COV2.S vaccine versus placebo. The receptors were gathered from a person between 18 and 65 years old who received the Ad26.COV2.S COVID-19 vaccine or a placebo.

The chain carries TRBV5-1 and TRBJ1-2; a possible D gene is TRBD1 (6 bases). CDR3 length: 15 residues. Trimming removed 5 bases from V and 4 bases from J, with 18 bases in between. The germline V gene has CDR1 SGHRS and CDR2 YFSETQ. The CDR3 DNA is TGCGCCAGCAGTTACAGGACAGACGGGAGCTATGGCTACACCTTC. Translating it yields CASSYRTDGSYGYTF.

The chain is built from TRBV28 and TRBJ2-7; D not certain. In germline, CDR1 is MDHEN, CDR2 SYDVKM. This CDR3 spans 15 amino acids. V lost 1 base and J lost 4, with 14 bases in between. CDR3 sequence (DNA): TGTGCCAGCAGTTTATCTGTTACGGTGTGGTACGAGCAGTACTTC. This translates into CASSLSVTVWYEQYF.

The chain links TRBV6-2 or TRBV6-3 to TRBJ2-2; 14 bases are shared with TRBD2. Germline CDR1 and CDR2: MNHEY and SVGEGT. Germline trimming cut 2 bases from V and 1 base from J; bases unmatched to any gene: 6. CDR3 length: 19 residues. The DNA for the CDR3 is TGTGCCAGCAGTTACCCGGGACTAGCGGGAGCCGAGAACACCGGGGAGCTGTTTTTT. Amino acid sequence: CASSYPGLAGAENTGELFF.

CDR3 sequence reads: CASSPGQETYEQYF. The CDR3 nucleotides read TGCGCCAGCAGCCCGGGACAGGAAACCTACGAGCAGTACTTC. This chain joins TRBV5-1 and TRBJ2-7; 8 positions match TRBD1. Germline V gene data show CDR1 as SGHRS and CDR2 as YFSETQ. Trimming cost V 4 bases and J 2 bases; bases outside gene matches: 5. The CDR3 has 14 amino acids.

The rearrangement joins TRBV7-2 to TRBJ2-7; D might be TRBD2 (5 bases). Per germline, CDR1 SGHTA and CDR2 FQGNSA. CDR3 length: 14 amino acids. V was cut by 3 bases and J by 0 bases, with 9 bases left in between. The CDR3 DNA sequence: TGTGCCAGCAGCTTCGGGCGGGCCTCCTACGAGCAGTACTTC. Protein sequence: CASSFGRASYEQYF.

CDR3 sequence: CASSPGTTSYEQYF. DNA of the CDR3: TGTGCCAGCAGTCCCGGGACTACCTCCTACGAGCAGTACTTC. The chain couples TRBV27 to TRBJ2-7; 7 nucleotides align to TRBD2. Germline V gene lookup returns CDR1 MNHEY and CDR2 SMNVEV (reference sequence). The CDR3 sequence is 14 residues long. V was pared by 5 bases and J by 0 bases, with 4 bases of the junction left unmatched.

This clone turned up a few times. V gene TRBV7-2 combines with J gene TRBJ2-7; 7 nucleotides match TRBD1. CDR1 and CDR2 from the germline V gene are SGHTA and FQGNSA. This CDR3 is built from 15 residues. V lost 4 bases to trimming and J lost 0 bases; unmatched junction nucleotides: 6. This CDR3 is CASSSYRGNSYEQYF. DNA of the CDR3: TGTGCCAGCAGCTCCTACAGGGGAAACTCCTACGAGCAGTACTTC.

The V and J genes are TRBV6-8 and TRBJ2-2, with 9 bases that match TRBD1. Germline CDR1 reads MNHGY; CDR2 reads SAAAGT. The CDR3 runs to 15 residues. V lost 4 bases and J lost 5; bases outside the gene matches: 5. CDR3 sequence: CASSSGTGSTGELFF. In DNA, the CDR3 is TGTGCCAGCAGTTCCGGGACAGGGTCGACCGGGGAGCTGTTTTTT.

CDR3 nucleotide sequence: TGTGCCAGCAGCTCTGGACTAGCGGGTACTCAAGAGACCCAGTACTTC. Translating gives CASSSGLAGTQETQYF. J is TRBJ2-5 and V is TRBV7-2; 11 nucleotides agree with TRBD2. The CDR3 contains 16 residues. J gave up 2 bases and V 4 bases, and 6 bases lay outside the gene matches. Germline V gene lookup returns CDR1 SGHTA and CDR2 FQGNSA.

V gene TRBV11-2 combines with J gene TRBJ2-7, with 8 bases matching TRBD2. The CDR3 has 18 amino acids. V was clipped by 5 bases and J by 3 bases; unmatched bases: 18. The germline gives CDR1 SGHAT, CDR2 FQNNGV. The CDR3 nucleotides read TGTGCCAGCAGCCTTGGGGGGGTTCTAGCGGGTTCGTTCTACGAGCAGTACTTC. Residues: CASSLGGVLAGSFYEQYF. Combining the CDR3 with reference TRBV11-2 and TRBJ2-7 gives the whole variable domain EAGVAQSPRYKIIEKRQSVAFWCNPISGHATLYWYQQILGQGPKLLIQFQNNGVVDDSQLPKDRFSAERLKGVDSTLKIQPAKLEDSAVYLCASSLGGVLAGSFYEQYFGPGTRLTVT.

J is TRBJ2-7 and V is TRBV5-6; the D gene is possibly TRBD2 (6 bases). V lost 4 bases and J lost 3, with 8 bases in between. Germline CDR1 reads SGHDT; CDR2 reads YYEEEE. The CDR3 covers 12 residues. CDR3 nucleotide sequence: TGTGCCAGCAGCCCGGGACTCTACGAGCAGTACTTC. Translation: CASSPGLYEQYF.